This TCR beta chain is from a study of long-term antiretroviral therapy in people with HIV. Study-wide results and limits: Diversity went up after ART and still fell short of transplant donor controls.

Survey level was the resolution at which the v3.0 immunoSEQ assay ran. The repertoire was sequenced with immunoSEQ multiplex PCR; TCRdb's copy has only in-frame clones and lacks some. The sample holds about 44,000 clones, roughly 96% seen once. Comments on this clone: Its antigen is as yet unknown.

Germline CDR1 and CDR2: SGDLS and YYNGEE. The CDR3 spans 14 residues. The germline V and J ends were trimmed by 4 bases and 0 bases, with 8 bases remaining between them. Here the sequenced sample was unsorted PBMCs, taken 3.7 years after starting antiretroviral therapy. This sequence joins TRBV9 and TRBJ1-3; D call uncertain. The sequence derives from a woman in her fifties or sixties with HIV. CDR3 coding DNA: TGTGCCAGCAGCCGGCGCGGCTCTGGAAACACCATATATTTT. It translates to CASSRRGSGNTIYF.